This T cell receptor beta chain was captured by sequencing in a study of T cells in Graves' hyperthyroidism and ophthalmopathy. Overall study findings and caveats: Most thyroid clonotypes that were expanded above 0.001 also turned up in blood. It was a median roughly 6.5 months before onset that the model predicted ophthalmopathy.

The study defined stable Graves' hyperthyroidism as no ophthalmopathy progression within 18 months. Worth noting for this clonotype: Its antigen is unknown.

Trimming cost V 4 bases and J 8 bases, with 12 bases left between them. This CDR3 has 12 amino acids. Germline values: CDR1 SGHRS, CDR2 YFSETQ. TCR beta CDR3 region amplification was performed from RNA transcripts. First-round RT-PCR with HTBI primers amplified the TCR CDR3 region. TCRdb ran MiXCR on the multiplex PCR reads and lists one entry per CDR3 protein. The table lists nearly 750,000 distinct CDR3 sequences, 30% to 40% of them singletons. The sequenced material came from blood. The rearrangement uses TRBV5-1 and TRBJ1-2, with D unresolved. This sequence originates from a woman in her thirties or forties with Graves' hyperthyroidism. The CDR3 loop is CASSDIGQGYTF. The DNA of the CDR3 is TGCGCCAGCAGCGATATAGGGCAGGGCTACACCTTC.